The entry that follows covers one T cell receptor (beta chain) sequence. The antigen is not known. With a much larger clone just one base away, this may be a read error. The data belong to a study of shared clonotypes between healthy human individuals. Study information: Each donor's CD8 memory used one plate, CD8 naive two, each CD4 subset three. Findings and limits, study-wide: It was only blood that was sampled, and tissue repertoires likely differ.

The CDR3 contains 13 residues. CDR1 and CDR2 (germline): KGHSH, LQKENI. Profiled with immunoSEQ multiplex PCR; TCRdb holds only in-frame clones, not every one. The table has over a million clones, roughly 74% seen once; the top ten hold around 0.6%. The sample comprised memory CD4+ T cells from PBMCs. Subset here: CD45RA-negative fraction. The V and J genes are TRBV18 and TRBJ1-2, with unresolved D. This clonotype originated in a man aged 18 to 35 in good health. Some clones in this sample may be carry-over from other donors' samples. CDR3 protein: CASPPDINYGYTF. The CDR3 DNA sequence: TGTGCCAGCCCACCAGACATTAACTATGGCTACACCTTC.